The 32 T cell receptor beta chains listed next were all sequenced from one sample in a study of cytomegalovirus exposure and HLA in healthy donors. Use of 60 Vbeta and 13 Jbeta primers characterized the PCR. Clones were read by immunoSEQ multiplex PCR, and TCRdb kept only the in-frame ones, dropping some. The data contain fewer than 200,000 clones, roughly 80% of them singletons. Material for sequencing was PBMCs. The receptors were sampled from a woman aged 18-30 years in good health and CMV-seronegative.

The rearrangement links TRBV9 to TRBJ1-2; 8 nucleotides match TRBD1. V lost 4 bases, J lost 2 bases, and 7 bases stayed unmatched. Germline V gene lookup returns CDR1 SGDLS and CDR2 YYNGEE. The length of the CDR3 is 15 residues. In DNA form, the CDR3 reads TGTGCCAGCAGCAAAGAGGACAGGGTGAACTATGGCTACACCTTC. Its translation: CASSKEDRVNYGYTF.

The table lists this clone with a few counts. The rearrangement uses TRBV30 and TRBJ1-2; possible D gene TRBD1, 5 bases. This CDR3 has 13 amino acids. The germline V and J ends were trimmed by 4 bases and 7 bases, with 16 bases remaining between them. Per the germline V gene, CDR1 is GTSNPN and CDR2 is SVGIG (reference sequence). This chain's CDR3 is CAWIILGGSGYTF. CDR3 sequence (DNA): TGTGCCTGGATAATTTTGGGGGGAAGTGGCTACACCTTC.

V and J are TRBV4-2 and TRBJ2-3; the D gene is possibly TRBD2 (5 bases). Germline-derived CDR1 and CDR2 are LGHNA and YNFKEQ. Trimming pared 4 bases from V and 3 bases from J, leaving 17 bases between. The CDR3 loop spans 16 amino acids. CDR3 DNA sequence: TGTGCCAGCAGCCTTACTTTGAGGGTTGGAACAGATACGCAGTATTTT. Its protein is CASSLTLRVGTDTQYF.

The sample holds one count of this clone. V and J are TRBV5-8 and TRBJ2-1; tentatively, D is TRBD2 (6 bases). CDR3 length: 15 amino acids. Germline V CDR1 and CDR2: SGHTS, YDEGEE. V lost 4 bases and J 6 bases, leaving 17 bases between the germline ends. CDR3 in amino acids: CASSPLGGPGNEQFF. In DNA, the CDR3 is TGTGCCAGCAGCCCCCTCGGAGGGCCGGGCAATGAGCAGTTCTTC.

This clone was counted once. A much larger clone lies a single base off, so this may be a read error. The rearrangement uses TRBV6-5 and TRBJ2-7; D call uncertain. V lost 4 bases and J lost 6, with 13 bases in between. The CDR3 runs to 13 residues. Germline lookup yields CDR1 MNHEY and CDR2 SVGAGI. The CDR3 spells CASSSGFSREQYV. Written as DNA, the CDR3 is TGTGCCAGCAGTTCCGGGTTCTCCCGCGAGCAGTACGTC.

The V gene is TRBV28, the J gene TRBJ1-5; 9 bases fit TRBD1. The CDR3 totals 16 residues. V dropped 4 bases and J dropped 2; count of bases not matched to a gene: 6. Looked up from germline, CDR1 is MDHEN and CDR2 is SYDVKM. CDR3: CASSSPQGAGNQPQHF. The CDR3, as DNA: TGTGCCAGCAGTTCTCCACAGGGGGCAGGCAATCAGCCCCAGCATTTT.

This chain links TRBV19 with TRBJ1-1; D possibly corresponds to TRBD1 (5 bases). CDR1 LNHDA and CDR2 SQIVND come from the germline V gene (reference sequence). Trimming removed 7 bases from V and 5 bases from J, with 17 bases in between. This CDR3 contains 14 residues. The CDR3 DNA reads TGTGCCAGTACACAACTACCGGGGGGAACTGAAGCTTTCTTT. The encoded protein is CASTQLPGGTEAFF. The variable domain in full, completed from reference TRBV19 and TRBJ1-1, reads DGGITQSPKYLFRKEGQNVTLSCEQNLNHDAMYWYRQDPGQGLRLIYYSQIVNDFQKGDIAEGYSVSREKKESFPLTVTSAQKNPTAFYLCASTQLPGGTEAFFGQGTRLTVV.

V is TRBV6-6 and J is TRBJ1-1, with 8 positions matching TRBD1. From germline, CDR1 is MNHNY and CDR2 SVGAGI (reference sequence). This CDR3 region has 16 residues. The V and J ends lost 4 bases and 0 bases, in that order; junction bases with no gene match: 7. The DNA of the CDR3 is TGTGCCAGCAGTTCGTTGACAGGGGCCATGAACACTGAAGCTTTCTTT. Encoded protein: CASSSLTGAMNTEAFF.

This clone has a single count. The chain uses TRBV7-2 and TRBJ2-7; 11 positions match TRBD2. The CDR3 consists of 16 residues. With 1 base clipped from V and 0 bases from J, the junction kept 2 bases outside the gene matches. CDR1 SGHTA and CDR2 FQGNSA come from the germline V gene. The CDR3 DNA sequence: TGTGCCAGCAGCTTAGGTGGGACTAGCGGCTCCTACGAGCAGTACTTC. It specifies CASSLGGTSGSYEQYF. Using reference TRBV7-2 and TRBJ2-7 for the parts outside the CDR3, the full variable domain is GAGVSQSPSNKVTEKGKDVELRCDPISGHTALYWYRQSLGQGLEFLIYFQGNSAPDKSGLPSDRFSAERTGGSVSTLTIQRTQQEDSAVYLCASSLGGTSGSYEQYFGPGTRLTVT.

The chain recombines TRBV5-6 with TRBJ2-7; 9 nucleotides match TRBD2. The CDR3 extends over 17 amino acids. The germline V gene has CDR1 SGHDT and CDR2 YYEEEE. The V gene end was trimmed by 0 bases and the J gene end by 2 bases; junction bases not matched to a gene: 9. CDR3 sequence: CASSLGRLAGMTYEQYV. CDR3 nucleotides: TGTGCCAGCAGCTTGGGGCGGCTAGCGGGAATGACCTACGAGCAGTACGTC.

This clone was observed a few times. The CDR3 region is CASSSRDHGDTEAFF. In DNA form, the CDR3 reads TGTGCCAGCAGTTCGCGGGACCACGGGGACACTGAAGCTTTCTTT. The chain is built from TRBV6-1 and TRBJ1-1; TRBD1 might be the D (5 bases). Germline lookup yields CDR1 MNHNS and CDR2 SASEGT. The V gene lost 5 bases and the J gene lost 3 bases, with 16 bases spanning the gap. The CDR3 is made up of 15 amino acids.

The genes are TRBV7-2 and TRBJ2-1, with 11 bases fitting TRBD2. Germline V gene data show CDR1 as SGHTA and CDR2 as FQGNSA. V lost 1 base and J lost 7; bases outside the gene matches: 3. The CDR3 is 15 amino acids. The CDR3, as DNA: TGTGCCAGCAGCTTAGTTGTAGCGGGAGGGAATGAGCAGTTCTTC. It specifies CASSLVVAGGNEQFF.

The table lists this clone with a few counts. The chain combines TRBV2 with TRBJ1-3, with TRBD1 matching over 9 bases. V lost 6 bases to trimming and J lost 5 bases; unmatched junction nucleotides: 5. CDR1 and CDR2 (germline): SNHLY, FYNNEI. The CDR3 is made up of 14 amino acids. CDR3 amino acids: CASRTGTGRNTIYF. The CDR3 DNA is TGTGCCAGCAGAACAGGGACAGGGCGAAACACCATATATTTT.

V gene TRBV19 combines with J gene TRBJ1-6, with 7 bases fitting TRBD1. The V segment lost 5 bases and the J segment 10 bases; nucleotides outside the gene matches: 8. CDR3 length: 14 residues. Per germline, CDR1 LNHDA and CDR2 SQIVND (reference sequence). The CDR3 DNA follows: TGTGCCAGTAGTGCGGCGACAGGGCTGTCACCCCTCCACTTT. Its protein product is CASSAATGLSPLHF.

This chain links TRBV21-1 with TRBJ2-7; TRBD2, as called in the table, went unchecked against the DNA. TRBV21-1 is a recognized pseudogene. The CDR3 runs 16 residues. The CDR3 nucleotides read TGTGCCAGCAGCCCCCCTCGATCAGCGGGAGCTGGCGAGCAGTACGTC. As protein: CASSPPRSAGAGEQYV.

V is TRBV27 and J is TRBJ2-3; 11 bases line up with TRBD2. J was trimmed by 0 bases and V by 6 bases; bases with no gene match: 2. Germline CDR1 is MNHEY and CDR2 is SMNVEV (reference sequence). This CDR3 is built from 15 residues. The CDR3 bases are TGTGCCAGCAGCCGACTAGCGGGGAGCACAGATACGCAGTATTTT. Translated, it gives CASSRLAGSTDTQYF.

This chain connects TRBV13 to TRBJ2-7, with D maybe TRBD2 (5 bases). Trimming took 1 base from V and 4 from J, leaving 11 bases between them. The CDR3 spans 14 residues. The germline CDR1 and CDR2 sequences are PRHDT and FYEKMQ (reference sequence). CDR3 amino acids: CASSLADGIYEQYV. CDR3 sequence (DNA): TGTGCCAGCAGCTTAGCCGACGGGATATACGAGCAGTACGTC.

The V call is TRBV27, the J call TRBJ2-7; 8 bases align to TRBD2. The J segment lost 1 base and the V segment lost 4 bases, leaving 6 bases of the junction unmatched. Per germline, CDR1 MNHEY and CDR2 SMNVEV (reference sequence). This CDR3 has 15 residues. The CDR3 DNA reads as TGTGCCAGCAGTTCGCCCCGGGGGGGGTCCTACGAGCAGTACTTC. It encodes CASSSPRGGSYEQYF.

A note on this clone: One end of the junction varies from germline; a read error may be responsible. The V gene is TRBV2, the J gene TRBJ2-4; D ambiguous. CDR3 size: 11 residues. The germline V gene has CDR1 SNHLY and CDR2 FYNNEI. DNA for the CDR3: TGTGCCAACAGTGATGCGAACATTCAGTACTTC. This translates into CANSDANIQYF.

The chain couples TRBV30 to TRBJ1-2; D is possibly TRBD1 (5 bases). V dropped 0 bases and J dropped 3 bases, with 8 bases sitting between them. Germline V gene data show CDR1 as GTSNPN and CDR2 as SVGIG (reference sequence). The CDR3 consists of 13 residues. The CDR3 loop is CAWSVGRDYGYTF. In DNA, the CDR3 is TGTGCCTGGAGTGTCGGCAGGGACTATGGCTACACCTTC.

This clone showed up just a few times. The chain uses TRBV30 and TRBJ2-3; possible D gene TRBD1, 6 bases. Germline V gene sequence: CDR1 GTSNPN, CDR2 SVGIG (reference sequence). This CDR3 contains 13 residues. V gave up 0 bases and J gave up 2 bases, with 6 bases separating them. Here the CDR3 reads CAWSVGATDTQYF. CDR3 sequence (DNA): TGTGCCTGGAGTGTGGGGGCCACAGATACGCAGTATTTT.

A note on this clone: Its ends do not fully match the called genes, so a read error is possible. CDR3 DNA: TGTGCCAGCAGGGGGCCGGGACAAATGAGAGAGACCCAGCACTTC. Protein: CASRGPGQMRETQHF. The chain employs TRBV7-8 and TRBJ2-5, with D possibly TRBD1 on 6 matching bases. Germline lookup yields CDR1 SGHVS and CDR2 FQNEAQ. The CDR3 totals 15 residues. Filled out from reference TRBV7-8 and TRBJ2-5, the complete variable domain reads GAGVSQSPRYKVAKRGQDVALRCDPISGHVSLFWYQQALGQGPEFLTYFQNEAQLDKSGLPSDRFFAERPEGSVSTLKIQRTQQEDSAVYLCASRGPGQMRETQHFGPGTRLLVL.

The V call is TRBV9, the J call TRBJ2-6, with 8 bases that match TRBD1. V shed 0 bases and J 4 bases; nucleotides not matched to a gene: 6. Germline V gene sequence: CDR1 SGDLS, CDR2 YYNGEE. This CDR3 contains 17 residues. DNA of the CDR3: TGTGCCAGCAGCGTAGAGCAGGGGGCGTCAGGGGCCAACGTCCTGACTTTC. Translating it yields CASSVEQGASGANVLTF.

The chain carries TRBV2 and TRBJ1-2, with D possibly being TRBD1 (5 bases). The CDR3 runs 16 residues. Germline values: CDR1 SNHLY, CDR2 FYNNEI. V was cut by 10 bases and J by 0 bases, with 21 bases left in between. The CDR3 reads CATILPRGLTNYGYTF. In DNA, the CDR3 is TGTGCCACAATCCTACCAAGGGGCTTAACTAACTATGGCTACACCTTC.

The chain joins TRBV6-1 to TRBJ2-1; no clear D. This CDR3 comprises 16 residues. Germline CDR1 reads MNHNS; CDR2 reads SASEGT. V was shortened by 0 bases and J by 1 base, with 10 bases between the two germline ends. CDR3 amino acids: CASSEAWPDSYNEQFF. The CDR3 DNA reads TGTGCCAGCAGTGAAGCTTGGCCAGATTCCTACAATGAGCAGTTCTTC.

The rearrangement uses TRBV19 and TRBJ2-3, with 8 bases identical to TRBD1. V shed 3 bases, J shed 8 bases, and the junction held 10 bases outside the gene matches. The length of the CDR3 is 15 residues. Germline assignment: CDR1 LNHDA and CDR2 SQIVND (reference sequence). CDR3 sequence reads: CASSIEDRVHATQYF. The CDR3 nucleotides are TGTGCCAGTAGTATCGAGGACAGGGTGCATGCTACGCAGTATTTT. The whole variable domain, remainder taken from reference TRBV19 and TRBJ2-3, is DGGITQSPKYLFRKEGQNVTLSCEQNLNHDAMYWYRQDPGQGLRLIYYSQIVNDFQKGDIAEGYSVSREKKESFPLTVTSAQKNPTAFYLCASSIEDRVHATQYFGPGTRLTVL.

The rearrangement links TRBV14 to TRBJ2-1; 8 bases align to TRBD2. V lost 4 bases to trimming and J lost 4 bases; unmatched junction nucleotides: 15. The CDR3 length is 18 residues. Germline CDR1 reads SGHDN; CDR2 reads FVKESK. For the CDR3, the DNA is TGTGCCAGCAGCCCCCGGACCCTAGCGGGTCTGGCTTACAATGAGCAGTTCTTC. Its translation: CASSPRTLAGLAYNEQFF.

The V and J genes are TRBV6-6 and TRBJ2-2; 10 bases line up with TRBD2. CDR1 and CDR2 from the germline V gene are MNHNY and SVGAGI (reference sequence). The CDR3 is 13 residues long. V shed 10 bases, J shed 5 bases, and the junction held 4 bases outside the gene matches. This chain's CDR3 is CATGTSVTGELFF. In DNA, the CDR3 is TGTGCCACCGGGACTAGCGTTACCGGGGAGCTGTTTTTT.

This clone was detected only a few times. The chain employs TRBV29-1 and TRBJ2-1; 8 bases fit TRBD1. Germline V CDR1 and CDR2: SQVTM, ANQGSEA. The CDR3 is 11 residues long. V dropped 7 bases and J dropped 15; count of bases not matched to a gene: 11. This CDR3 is CSARTQGAGFF. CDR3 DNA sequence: TGCAGCGCGAGGACCCAGGGGGCTGGGTTCTTC.

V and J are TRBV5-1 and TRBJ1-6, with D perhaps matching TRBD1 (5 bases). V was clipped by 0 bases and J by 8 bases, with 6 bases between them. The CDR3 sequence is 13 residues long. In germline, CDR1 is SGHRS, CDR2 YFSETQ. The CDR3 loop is CASSLEGDSPLHF. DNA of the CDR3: TGCGCCAGCAGCTTGGAAGGGGATTCACCCCTCCACTTT. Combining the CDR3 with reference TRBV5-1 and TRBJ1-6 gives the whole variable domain KAGVTQTPRYLIKTRGQQVTLSCSPISGHRSVSWYQQTPGQGLQFLFEYFSETQRNKGNFPGRFSGRQFSNSRSEMNVSTLELGDSALYLCASSLEGDSPLHFGNGTRLTVT.

CDR3 nucleotides: TGTGCCAGCAGCTGGACTAGCGGATCTTCCTACGAGCAGTACTTC. Protein sequence: CASSWTSGSSYEQYF. This chain joins TRBV6-5 and TRBJ2-7; 10 bases agree with TRBD2. The trim removed 6 bases at V and 1 base at J, leaving 6 bases unmatched. The CDR3 length is 15 residues. Germline assignment: CDR1 MNHEY and CDR2 SVGAGI.

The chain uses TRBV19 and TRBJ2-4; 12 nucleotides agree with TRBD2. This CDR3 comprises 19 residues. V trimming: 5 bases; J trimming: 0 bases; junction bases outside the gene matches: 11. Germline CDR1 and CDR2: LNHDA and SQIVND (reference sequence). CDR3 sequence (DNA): TGTGCCAGTAGTTATGGGGCTGCGACTAGCGGGAGAGCCAAAAACATTCAGTACTTC. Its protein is CASSYGAATSGRAKNIQYF.